This T cell receptor beta chain was sequenced for a study of cytomegalovirus exposure and HLA in healthy donors. The method was immunoSEQ multiplex PCR; TCRdb's version includes in-frame clones alone and lacks a portion of them. The sample shows roughly 98,000 clones, around 90% of them seen only once. Germline V gene sequence: CDR1 MDHEN, CDR2 SYDVKM. The CDR3 contains 14 residues. V lost 5 bases and J lost 3, with 13 bases in between. The clonotype was recovered from a woman in her 30s in good health and CMV-seronegative. The sequenced material came from PBMCs. V gene TRBV28 combines with J gene TRBJ1-2, with D uncertain. CDR3 sequence reads: CASSPYELDYGYTF. DNA for the CDR3: TGTGCCAGCAGTCCGTATGAGTTAGACTATGGCTACACCTTC.